This T cell receptor beta chain originates from a study of response to subunit inactivated influenza vaccine. This clonotype was seen a few times. The antigen is undetermined. Study-wide findings and caveats: A suggestion made by the authors is that each seasonal influenza vaccination recruits few new T cells.

TCRdb ran MiXCR on the RT-PCR reads and lists one entry per CDR3 protein. The sample has more than 700,000 distinct CDR3 sequences, about 20% seen once; the top ten hold roughly a tenth. Germline values: CDR1 SGHRS, CDR2 YFSETQ. The CDR3 runs to 17 residues. V was pared by 4 bases and J by 2 bases, with 19 bases between. The sequencing here drew on PBMCs from blood, taken around 5 days after vaccination. The rearrangement links TRBV5-1 to TRBJ1-5, with D unresolved. This clonotype originated in a man aged 45-65 years who received an inactivated influenza vaccine. CDR3 protein: CASSLRPTGIGNQPQHF. DNA for the CDR3: TGCGCCAGCAGCCTACGGCCGACGGGGATTGGCAATCAGCCCCAGCATTTT.